These T cell receptor beta chains were read from a single sample in a study of Ad26.COV2.S vaccination and SARS-CoV-2 variants. Only in-frame clones appear in the TCRdb table, and some are missing; sequencing was by immunoSEQ multiplex PCR. The table shows 250,000 or so clones, with around nine tenths occurring only once. The specimen was peripheral blood, collected in a trial of Ad26.COV2.S vaccine versus placebo. Receptors were obtained from a person between 18 and 60 years old who received the Ad26.COV2.S COVID-19 vaccine or a placebo. Each CDR3 is given with its conserved first and last residue. D genes are given only for firm matches. Clone size is not always given. Where it is, it says once, few, many or a class for expanded clones.

j_gene: TRBJ1-1; abundance: -; d_gene: -; v_gene: TRBV7-9; CDR3nt: TGTGCCAGCAGCCCAGTCAGACAGTTGATGAACACTGAAGCTTTCTTT; CDR3aa: CASSPVRQLMNTEAFF
j_gene: TRBJ1-3; abundance: -; d_gene: -; v_gene: TRBV27; CDR3nt: TGTGCCAGCAGTCGAGCAGGGAGTGACACCATATATTTT; CDR3aa: CASSRAGSDTIYF
j_gene: TRBJ2-3; abundance: -; d_gene: TRBD2; v_gene: TRBV6-2/TRBV6-3; CDR3nt: TGTGCCAGCAGTCCCTACTGGCGGGGGGGCACAGATACGCAGTATTTT; CDR3aa: CASSPYWRGGTDTQYF
j_gene: TRBJ2-3; abundance: -; d_gene: -; v_gene: TRBV4-3; CDR3nt: TGCGCCAGCAGCCGAGGGGGCACAGATACGCAGTATTTT; CDR3aa: CASSRGGTDTQYF
j_gene: TRBJ1-1; abundance: once; d_gene: -; v_gene: TRBV5-5; CDR3nt: TGTGCCAGCACCAAGATAATAATGGGCACTGAAGCTTTCTTT; CDR3aa: CASTKIIMGTEAFF
j_gene: TRBJ1-4; abundance: -; d_gene: -; v_gene: TRBV4-1; CDR3nt: TGCGCCAGCAGCCGGAACAGGATGGGGGAAAAACTGTTTTTT; CDR3aa: CASSRNRMGEKLFF
j_gene: TRBJ1-1; abundance: -; d_gene: TRBD1; v_gene: TRBV7-2; CDR3nt: TGTGCCAGCAGCTTTGGGGCACAGGGGGCAGCGGCTTTCTTT; CDR3aa: CASSFGAQGAAAFF
j_gene: TRBJ1-4; abundance: once; d_gene: -; v_gene: TRBV4-3; CDR3nt: TGCGCCAGCAGCCAAGCGCCTTCGGGATATGAAAAACTGTTTTTT; CDR3aa: CASSQAPSGYEKLFF
j_gene: TRBJ2-1; abundance: -; d_gene: -; v_gene: TRBV4-3; CDR3nt: TGCGCCAGCAGCAACGACTGGAATGAGCAGTTCTTC; CDR3aa: CASSNDWNEQFF
j_gene: TRBJ2-3; abundance: -; d_gene: -; v_gene: TRBV3-1/TRBV3-2; CDR3nt: TGTGCCAGCAGCTCCCGTTCTAGCACGAAGGATACGCAGTATTTT; CDR3aa: CASSSRSSTKDTQYF
j_gene: TRBJ2-4; abundance: -; d_gene: -; v_gene: TRBV5-4; CDR3nt: TGTGCCAGCAGCTGGATCCCAGTACTAGCCAAAAACATTCAGTACTTC; CDR3aa: CASSWIPVLAKNIQYF
j_gene: TRBJ1-1; abundance: -; d_gene: -; v_gene: TRBV6-5; CDR3nt: TGTGCCAGCAGCGGACAGTCGAACACTGAAGCTTTCTTT; CDR3aa: CASSGQSNTEAFF
j_gene: TRBJ1-5; abundance: -; d_gene: -; v_gene: TRBV6-5; CDR3nt: TGTGCCAGCAGTTACGGCGCAGGGAGCTCTCAGCCCCAGCATTTT; CDR3aa: CASSYGAGSSQPQHF
j_gene: TRBJ1-5; abundance: -; d_gene: -; v_gene: TRBV16; CDR3nt: TGTGCCAGCAGCCACAATCCTAGCAATCAGCCCCAGCATTTT; CDR3aa: CASSHNPSNQPQHF
j_gene: TRBJ2-7; abundance: -; d_gene: -; v_gene: TRBV2; CDR3nt: TGTGCCAGCAGTGAATTGGGCCAGGGACCCTACGAGCAGTACTTC; CDR3aa: CASSELGQGPYEQYF
j_gene: TRBJ2-3; abundance: -; d_gene: -; v_gene: TRBV21-1; CDR3nt: TGTGCCAGCAGAAAAGGGACACCAGGATGCACAGCTAGCGGGAGGGTCGGGGGCACAGATACGCAGTATTTT; CDR3aa: CASRKGTPGCTASGRVGGTDTQYF
j_gene: TRBJ2-4; abundance: -; d_gene: TRBD2; v_gene: TRBV5-6; CDR3nt: TGTGCCAGCAGCTGGGGGACTAGCGGGAATTCTGCCAAAAACATTCAGTACTTC; CDR3aa: CASSWGTSGNSAKNIQYF
j_gene: TRBJ1-1; abundance: few; d_gene: -; v_gene: TRBV6-6; CDR3nt: TGTGCCAGCAGACCCCCGGACAGCAACACTGAAGCTTTCTTT; CDR3aa: CASRPPDSNTEAFF
j_gene: TRBJ2-7; abundance: -; d_gene: -; v_gene: TRBV29-1; CDR3nt: TGCAGCGTGCCAGGGTCGGGCTCCTACGAGCAGTACTTC; CDR3aa: CSVPGSGSYEQYF
j_gene: TRBJ1-2; abundance: once; d_gene: -; v_gene: TRBV6-5; CDR3nt: TGTGCCAGCAGTTACGAGGCGGGCCTTAGAGTTGGCTACACCTTC; CDR3aa: CASSYEAGLRVGYTF
j_gene: TRBJ1-6; abundance: -; d_gene: TRBD1; v_gene: TRBV7-2; CDR3nt: TGTGCCAGCAGCTTAGGACAGGGCTATTCACCCCTCCACTTT; CDR3aa: CASSLGQGYSPLHF
j_gene: TRBJ1-4; abundance: -; d_gene: -; v_gene: TRBV4-1; CDR3nt: TGCGCCAGCAGCCAAGGAAGAGTAGACCTTGAAAAACTGTTTTTT; CDR3aa: CASSQGRVDLEKLFF
j_gene: TRBJ1-2; abundance: -; d_gene: -; v_gene: TRBV27; CDR3nt: TGTGCCAGCAGTTTTCAGGCAGGGGACCTCGGCTACACCTTC; CDR3aa: CASSFQAGDLGYTF
j_gene: TRBJ1-1; abundance: -; d_gene: -; v_gene: TRBV7-9; CDR3nt: TGTGCCAGCAGCTCGAAGGGGTTGAACACTGAAGCTTTCTTT; CDR3aa: CASSSKGLNTEAFF
j_gene: TRBJ2-1; abundance: once; d_gene: -; v_gene: TRBV7-3; CDR3nt: TGTGCCAGCAGCCTGGGGGGTGGTGAGCAGTTCTTC; CDR3aa: CASSLGGGEQFF
j_gene: TRBJ1-2; abundance: -; d_gene: TRBD1; v_gene: TRBV19; CDR3nt: TGTGCCAGTACTACCTCGGGACAGGTTTCCTGGGGCTACACCTTC; CDR3aa: CASTTSGQVSWGYTF
j_gene: TRBJ1-1; abundance: -; d_gene: -; v_gene: TRBV28; CDR3nt: TGTGCCAGCAGGGGGAACACTGAAGCTTTCTTT; CDR3aa: CASRGNTEAFF
j_gene: TRBJ1-5; abundance: -; d_gene: -; v_gene: TRBV5-8; CDR3nt: TGTGCCAGCAGCCCGATAAATTACTCCCCGACGGGAGTTAGCAATCAGCCCCAGCATTTT; CDR3aa: CASSPINYSPTGVSNQPQHF
j_gene: TRBJ1-2; abundance: -; d_gene: TRBD1; v_gene: TRBV5-1; CDR3nt: TGCGCCAGCAGCTTAAATGTCGACAGGGCCAATGGCTACACCTTC; CDR3aa: CASSLNVDRANGYTF
j_gene: TRBJ1-2; abundance: once; d_gene: -; v_gene: TRBV7-9; CDR3nt: TGTGCCAGCAGCCTCGCCATAGGGGGAGGCTATGGCTACACCTTC; CDR3aa: CASSLAIGGGYGYTF
j_gene: TRBJ2-2; abundance: -; d_gene: TRBD1; v_gene: TRBV7-9; CDR3nt: TGTGCCAGCAGCTTAGAGGTTGGACAGGGGGCAACCGGGGAGCTGTTTTTT; CDR3aa: CASSLEVGQGATGELFF